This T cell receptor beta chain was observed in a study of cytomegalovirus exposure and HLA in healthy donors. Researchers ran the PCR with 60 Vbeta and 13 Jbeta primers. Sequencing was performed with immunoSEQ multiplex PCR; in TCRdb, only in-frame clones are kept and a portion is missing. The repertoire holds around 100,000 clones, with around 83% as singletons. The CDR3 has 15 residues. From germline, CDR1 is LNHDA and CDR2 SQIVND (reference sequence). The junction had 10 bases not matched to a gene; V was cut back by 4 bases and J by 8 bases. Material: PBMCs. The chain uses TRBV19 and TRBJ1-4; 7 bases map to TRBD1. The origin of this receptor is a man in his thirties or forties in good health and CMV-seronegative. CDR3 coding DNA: TGTGCCAGTAGTAACCCGACAGGGTGGGGCGAAAAACTGTTTTTT. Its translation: CASSNPTGWGEKLFF.